These 9 T cell receptor beta chains were all obtained from the same sample, sequenced in a study of T cell responses to AZD1222 COVID-19 vaccine. The method was immunoSEQ multiplex PCR; TCRdb's version includes in-frame clones alone and lacks a portion of them. The sample contains about 93,000 clones, 75% to 90% of which appear only once. The sample was peripheral blood, taken 28 days after the second AZD1222 dose. The receptors originated from an adult who received the AZD1222 COVID-19 vaccine.

The chain employs TRBV7-2 and TRBJ1-6; TRBD1 aligns across 7 bases. The J segment lost 8 bases and the V segment lost 1 base, leaving 5 bases of the junction unmatched. CDR3 length equals 15 residues. CDR1 SGHTA and CDR2 FQGNSA come from the germline V gene. The CDR3 loop reads CASSLVGTEDSPLHF. The CDR3 nucleotides are TGTGCCAGCAGCTTAGTCGGGACAGAGGATTCACCCCTCCACTTT.

This clone was counted once. This chain connects TRBV7-9 to TRBJ1-1; D remains unclear. The CDR3 extends over 14 amino acids. CDR1 SEHNR and CDR2 FQNEAQ come from the germline V gene (reference sequence). Trimming stripped 1 base from V and 5 bases from J, with 11 bases between. The CDR3 here is CASSLEGRETEAFF. Here the CDR3 DNA reads TGTGCCAGCAGCTTAGAAGGAAGGGAGACTGAAGCTTTCTTT.

This chain uses TRBV30 with TRBJ1-2; 10 bases match TRBD1. With V trimmed by 1 base and J by 3 bases, 14 bases remained unmatched. This CDR3 comprises 18 residues. Germline CDR1 is GTSNPN and CDR2 is SVGIG (reference sequence). In nucleotides, the CDR3 is TGTGCCTGGAGTGGAGCACCCCCCGGGACAGGGGCGGACTATGGCTACACCTTC. Its protein product is CAWSGAPPGTGADYGYTF. The variable domain in full, with the rest retrieved from reference TRBV30 and TRBJ1-2, is SQTIHQWPATLVQPVGSPLSLECTVEGTSNPNLYWYRQAAGRGLQLLFYSVGIGQISSEVPQNLSASRPQDRQFILSSKKLLLSDSGFYLCAWSGAPPGTGADYGYTFGSGTRLTVV.

The rearrangement links TRBV6-5 to TRBJ1-4; D call uncertain. CDR1 and CDR2 from the germline V gene are MNHEY and SVGAGI. The CDR3 has 15 amino acids. V shed 7 bases and J shed 2 bases, with 14 bases lying between them. For the CDR3, the DNA is TGTGCCAGCACCCCATGGCCGGGGACTAATGAAAAACTGTTTTTT. Protein product: CASTPWPGTNEKLFF.

The rearrangement uses TRBV12-2 and TRBJ2-7; the table's D call of TRBD2 was not tested on the DNA. TRBV12-2 is assigned pseudogene status. The CDR3 extends over 17 amino acids. The CDR3 nucleotides are TGTGCAAGTCGCTTAGCGAAAACCGCGGGAGGGTACTACGAGCAGTACTTC. As protein: CASRLAKTAGGYYEQYF.

This rearrangement joins TRBV19 to TRBJ1-2, with a tentative D call TRBD1 (6 bases). The CDR3 has 13 amino acids. The germline V gene has CDR1 LNHDA and CDR2 SQIVND (reference sequence). V was trimmed by 10 bases and J by 4 bases, leaving 16 bases between them. CDR3 bases: TGTGCCATTAGCAGGGGAGAGGCCTATGGCTACACCTTC. This translates into CAISRGEAYGYTF.

This sequence joins TRBV13 and TRBJ1-1; D not certain. V was clipped by 3 bases and J by 0 bases, with 11 bases between them. Germline values: CDR1 PRHDT, CDR2 FYEKMQ (reference sequence). CDR3 length: 15 amino acids. In DNA form, the CDR3 reads TGTGCCAGCAGCTTCCTACCGGGGATGAACACTGAAGCTTTCTTT. Amino acid sequence: CASSFLPGMNTEAFF. The entire variable domain, with the rest obtained from reference TRBV13 and TRBJ1-1, is as follows: AAGVIQSPRHLIKEKRETATLKCYPIPRHDTVYWYQQGPGQDPQFLISFYEKMQSDKGSIPDRFSAQQFSDYHSELNMSSLELGDSALYFCASSFLPGMNTEAFFGQGTRLTVV.

The chain couples TRBV7-9 to TRBJ2-1; D is ambiguous. This CDR3 region has 12 residues. V was shortened by 3 bases and J by 8 bases, with 8 bases between the two germline ends. The germline CDR1 and CDR2 sequences are SEHNR and FQNEAQ (reference sequence). The CDR3 protein is CASSFRADEQFF. DNA for the CDR3: TGTGCCAGCAGCTTCAGAGCTGATGAGCAGTTCTTC.

The CDR3 DNA follows: TGTGCCAGCAGCCAGGGAGGGCGGGGGACTCCCTACGAGCAGTACTTC. Protein product: CASSQGGRGTPYEQYF. The gene calls are TRBV7-9 and TRBJ2-7; 7 nucleotides agree with TRBD2. J gave up 2 bases and V 5 bases, and 12 bases lay outside the gene matches. The length of the CDR3 is 16 residues. CDR1 and CDR2 from the germline V gene are SEHNR and FQNEAQ (reference sequence). Together with reference TRBV7-9 and TRBJ2-7, the CDR3 gives the full variable domain: DTGVSQNPRHKITKRGQNVTFRCDPISEHNRLYWYRQTLGQGPEFLTYFQNEAQLEKSRLLSDRFSAERPKGSFSTLEIQRTEQGDSAMYLCASSQGGRGTPYEQYFGPGTRLTVT.